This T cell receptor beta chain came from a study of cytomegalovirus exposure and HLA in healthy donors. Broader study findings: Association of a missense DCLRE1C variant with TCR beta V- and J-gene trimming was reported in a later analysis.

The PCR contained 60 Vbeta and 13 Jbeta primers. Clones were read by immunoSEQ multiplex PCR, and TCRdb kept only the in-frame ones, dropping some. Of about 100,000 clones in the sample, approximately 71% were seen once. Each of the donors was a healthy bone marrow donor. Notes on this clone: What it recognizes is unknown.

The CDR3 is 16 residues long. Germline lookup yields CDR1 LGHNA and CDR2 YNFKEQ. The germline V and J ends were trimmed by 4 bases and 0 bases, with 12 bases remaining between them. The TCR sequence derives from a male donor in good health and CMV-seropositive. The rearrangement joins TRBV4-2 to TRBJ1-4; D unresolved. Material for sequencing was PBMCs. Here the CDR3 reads CASSLSRRATNEKLFF. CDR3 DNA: TGTGCCAGCAGCCTCTCAAGACGGGCAACTAATGAAAAACTGTTTTTT.